The text below deals with one TCR beta chain. Its antigen remains unknown. The entry originates in a study of monozygotic twins with inflammatory bowel disease. Template-switch reactions added UMIs with a 6-nucleotide sample barcode. No DNA is given; TCRdb re-called the 5' RACE reads and lists each CDR3 protein once. This sample's table reports around 410,000 distinct CDR3 sequences. The authors drew approximately 2.5 ml of blood from each donor. Germline V lookup: CDR1 MNHEY, CDR2 SMNVEV (reference sequence). CDR3 length equals 13 residues. The study, taken as a whole, reports: IBD patients exhibited fewer clonotypes shared with other individuals than healthy twins, particularly with disease activity. IBD-affected twins scored below their healthy co-twins in TCRbeta diversity (inverse Simpson).

Specimen: blood. The TCR was taken from a human donor with ulcerative colitis or Crohn's disease, or a healthy co-twin of an affected twin (not recorded which). The chain carries TRBV27 and TRBJ1-2. The CDR3 spells CASSTRKRNGYTF.